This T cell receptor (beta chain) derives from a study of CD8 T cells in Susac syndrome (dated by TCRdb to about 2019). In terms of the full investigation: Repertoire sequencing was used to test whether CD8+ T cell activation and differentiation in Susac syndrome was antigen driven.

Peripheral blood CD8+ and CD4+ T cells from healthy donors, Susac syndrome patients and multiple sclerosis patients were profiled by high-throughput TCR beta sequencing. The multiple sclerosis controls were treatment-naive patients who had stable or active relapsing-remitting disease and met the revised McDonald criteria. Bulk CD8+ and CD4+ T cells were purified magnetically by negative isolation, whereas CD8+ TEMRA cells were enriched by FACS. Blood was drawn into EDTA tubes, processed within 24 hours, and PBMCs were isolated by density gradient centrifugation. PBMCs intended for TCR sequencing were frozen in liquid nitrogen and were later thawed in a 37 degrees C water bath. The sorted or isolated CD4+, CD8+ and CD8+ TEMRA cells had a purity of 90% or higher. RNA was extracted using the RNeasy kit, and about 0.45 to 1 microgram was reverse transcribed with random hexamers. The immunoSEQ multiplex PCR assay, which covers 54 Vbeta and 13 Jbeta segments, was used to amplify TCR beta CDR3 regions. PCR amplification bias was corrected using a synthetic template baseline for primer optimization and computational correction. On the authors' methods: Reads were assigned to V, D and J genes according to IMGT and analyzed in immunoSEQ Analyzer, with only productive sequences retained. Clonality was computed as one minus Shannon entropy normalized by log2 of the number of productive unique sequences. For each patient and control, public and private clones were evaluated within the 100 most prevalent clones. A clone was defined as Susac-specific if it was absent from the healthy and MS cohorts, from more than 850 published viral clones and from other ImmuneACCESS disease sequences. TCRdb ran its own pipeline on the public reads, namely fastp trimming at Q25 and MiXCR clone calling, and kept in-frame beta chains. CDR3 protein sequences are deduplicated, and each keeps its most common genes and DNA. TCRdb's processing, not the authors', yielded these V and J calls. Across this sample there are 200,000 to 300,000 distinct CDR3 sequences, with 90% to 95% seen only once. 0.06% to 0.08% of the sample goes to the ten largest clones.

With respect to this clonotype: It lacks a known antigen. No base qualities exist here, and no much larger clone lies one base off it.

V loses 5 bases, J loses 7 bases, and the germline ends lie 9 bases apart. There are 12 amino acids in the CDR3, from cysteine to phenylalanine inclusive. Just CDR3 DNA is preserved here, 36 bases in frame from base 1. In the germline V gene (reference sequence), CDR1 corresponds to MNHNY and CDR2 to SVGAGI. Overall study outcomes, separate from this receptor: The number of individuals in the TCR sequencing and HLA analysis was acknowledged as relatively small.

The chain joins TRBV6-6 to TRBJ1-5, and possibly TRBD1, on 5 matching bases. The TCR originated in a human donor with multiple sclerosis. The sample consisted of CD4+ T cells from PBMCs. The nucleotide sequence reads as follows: TGTGCCAGCAGTCGGGGGAGACAGCCCCAGCATTTT. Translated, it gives CASSRGRQPQHF.